The entry that follows covers one TCR beta chain sequence. This table comes from immunoSEQ multiplex PCR, and its TCRdb copy is limited to in-frame clones, with some not included. Here the sample spans roughly 91,000 clones, roughly 84% being singletons. This sample stems from a study of blood T cell repertoires in COVID-19. The CDR3 sequence is 15 residues long. The germline V gene has CDR1 SEHNR and CDR2 FQNEAQ (reference sequence). After removal of 7 bases from V and 2 bases from J, the junction contained 8 bases not matched to a gene. Input material: peripheral blood. The chain couples TRBV7-9 to TRBJ2-3; 8 bases map to TRBD2. The receptor was isolated from a man in his 70s with active or convalescent COVID-19. DNA of the CDR3: TGTGCCAGCACCGTGGGAGCGGGGGACACAGATACGCAGTATTTT. Protein product: CASTVGAGDTDTQYF.